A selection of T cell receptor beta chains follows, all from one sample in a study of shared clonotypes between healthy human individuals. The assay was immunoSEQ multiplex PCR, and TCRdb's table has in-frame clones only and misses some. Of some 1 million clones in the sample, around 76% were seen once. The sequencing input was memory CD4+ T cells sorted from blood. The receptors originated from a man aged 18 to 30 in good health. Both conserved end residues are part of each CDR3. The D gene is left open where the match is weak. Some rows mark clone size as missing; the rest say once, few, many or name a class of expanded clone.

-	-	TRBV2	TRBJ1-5	TGTGCCAGCAGTGAAGCGCACGGCAATCAGCCCCAGCATTTT	CASSEAHGNQPQHF
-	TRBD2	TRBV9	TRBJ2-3	TGTGCCAGCAGCGTAGCAGGCGGGAGTACAGATACGCAGTATTTT	CASSVAGGSTDTQYF
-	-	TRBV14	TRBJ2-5	TGTGCCAGCAGTCCGGACTTCTACCAAGAGACCCAGTACTTC	CASSPDFYQETQYF
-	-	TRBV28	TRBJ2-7	TGTGCCAGCAGTTTAGAGGCAGGGGCGACCTACGAGCAGTACTTC	CASSLEAGATYEQYF
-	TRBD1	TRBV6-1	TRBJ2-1	TGTGCCAGCAGTGAAGTCCAGGGGGTTGGTGAGCAGTTCTTC	CASSEVQGVGEQFF
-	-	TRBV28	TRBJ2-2	TGTGCCAGCAGTTTTGTTCCCCAGTGGCGGGGACTGAACACCGGGGAGCTGTTTTTT	CASSFVPQWRGLNTGELFF
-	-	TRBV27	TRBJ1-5	TGTGCCAGCAGTTTAAATGGGGGTGATCGGCATTTT	CASSLNGGDRHF
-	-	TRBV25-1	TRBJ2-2	TGTGCCAGCAGTGAATACACTACGAACACCGGGGAGCTGTTTTTT	CASSEYTTNTGELFF
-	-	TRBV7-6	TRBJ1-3	TGTGCCAGCAGCCACCCTCGGATCAGTGGAAACACCATATATTTT	CASSHPRISGNTIYF
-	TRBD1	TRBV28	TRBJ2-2	TGTGCCTGGGGACAGGGTCCCACCGGGGAGCTGTTTTTT	CAWGQGPTGELFF
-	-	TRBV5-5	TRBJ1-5	TGTGCCAGCAGCTTGGGAGCCTTTGTACAGGGCGGGAATCAGCCCCAGCATTTT	CASSLGAFVQGGNQPQHF
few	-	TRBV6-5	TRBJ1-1	TGTGCCAGCAGTTACGGGGGCGGCCTGAACACTGAAGCTTTCTTT	CASSYGGGLNTEAFF
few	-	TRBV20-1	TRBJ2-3	TGCAGCCCCCGGGGGCTTAATACGCAGTATTTT	CSPRGLNTQYF
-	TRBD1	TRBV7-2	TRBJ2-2	TGTGCCAGCAGTTCGGACAGGGGAATACGGGAGCTGTTTTTT	CASSSDRGIRELFF
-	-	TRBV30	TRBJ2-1	TGTGCCTGGAGTGTAGGGAGGCCCTACAATGAGCAGTTCTTC	CAWSVGRPYNEQFF
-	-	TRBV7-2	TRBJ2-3	TGTGCCAGCAGCCGACGGGGTGATACGCAGTATTTT	CASSRRGDTQYF
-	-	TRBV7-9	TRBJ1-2	TGTGCCAGCAGCTTAGAGGGGTCCCACTATGGCTACACCTTC	CASSLEGSHYGYTF
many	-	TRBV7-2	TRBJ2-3	TGTGCCAGCAGCTTGGACAGAAATACGCAGTATTTT	CASSLDRNTQYF
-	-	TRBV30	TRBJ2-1	TGTGCCTGGAGTGAAACGGGGATATCCTCCTACAATGAGCAGTTCTTC	CAWSETGISSYNEQFF
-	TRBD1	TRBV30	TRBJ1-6	TGTGCCTGGAGTGCAGGGGGCAATTCACCCCTCCACTTT	CAWSAGGNSPLHF
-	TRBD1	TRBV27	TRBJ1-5	TGTGCCAGCAGTCCCCGGACAGGGAGGGAGCCCCAGCATTTT	CASSPRTGREPQHF
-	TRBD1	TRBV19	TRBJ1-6	TGTGCCAGTAGTGACAGGGGCATCAATAATTCACCCCTCCACTTT	CASSDRGINNSPLHF
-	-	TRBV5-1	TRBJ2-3	TGCGCCAGCAGCGGAGCTGACCGTACAGGGGAGGGTACGCAGTATTTT	CASSGADRTGEGTQYF
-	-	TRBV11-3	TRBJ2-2	TGTGCCAGCAGCCCAGGGTTGGTGTCCGGGGAGCTGTTTTTT	CASSPGLVSGELFF
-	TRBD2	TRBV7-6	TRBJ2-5	TGTGCCAGCAGCTTAGTTGGGACTAGCGGGGCCCCGGAGACCCAGTACTTC	CASSLVGTSGAPETQYF
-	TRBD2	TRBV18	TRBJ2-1	TGTGCCAGCTCACCACCGACTAGCGGGAGAGTCTACAATGAGCAGTTCTTC	CASSPPTSGRVYNEQFF
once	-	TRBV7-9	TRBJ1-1	TGTGCCAGCAGCTATTCCCATACTGAAGCTTTCTTT	CASSYSHTEAFF
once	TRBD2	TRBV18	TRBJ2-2	TGTGCCAGCTCACCACTAGCGGGGGCGAACACCGGGGAGCTGTTTTTT	CASSPLAGANTGELFF
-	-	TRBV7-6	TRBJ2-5	TGTGCCAGCAGCTTAGCAAGCCACGGGACCCAGTACTTC	CASSLASHGTQYF
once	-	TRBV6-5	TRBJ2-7	TGTGCCAGCTCAAATGGGAATTCCTACGAGCAGTACTTC	CASSNGNSYEQYF
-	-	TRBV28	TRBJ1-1	TGTGCCAGCAGTGCCTCTCGGGGGCGCAACACTGAAGCTTTCTTT	CASSASRGRNTEAFF
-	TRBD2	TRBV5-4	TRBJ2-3	TGTGCCAGCAGCTTTATAGCGGGGGGGCTCACAGATACGCAGTATTTT	CASSFIAGGLTDTQYF
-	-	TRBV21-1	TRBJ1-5	TGTGCCAGCAGGTTAGTCTTAGCTACATTGCATCATCAGCCCCAGCATTTT	CASRLVLATLHHQPQHF